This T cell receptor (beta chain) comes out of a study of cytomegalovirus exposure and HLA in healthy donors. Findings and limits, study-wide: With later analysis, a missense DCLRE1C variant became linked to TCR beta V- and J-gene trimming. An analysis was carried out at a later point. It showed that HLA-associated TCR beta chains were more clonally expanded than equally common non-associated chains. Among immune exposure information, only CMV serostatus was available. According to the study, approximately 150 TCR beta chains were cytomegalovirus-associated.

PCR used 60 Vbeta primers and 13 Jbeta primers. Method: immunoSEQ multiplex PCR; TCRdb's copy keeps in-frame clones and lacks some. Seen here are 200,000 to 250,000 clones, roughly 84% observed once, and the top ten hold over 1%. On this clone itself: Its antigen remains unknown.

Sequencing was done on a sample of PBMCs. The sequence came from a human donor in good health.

The CDR3 DNA follows: TGTGCCAGCGGACTCCCGCCCACAGATACGCAGTATTTT. Translated: CASGLPPTDTQYF. The chain employs TRBV28 and TRBJ2-3; weak D call: TRBD2 (5 bases). Trimming removed 8 bases from V and 2 bases from J, with 11 bases in between. The CDR3 runs 13 residues. Germline loops: CDR1 MDHEN, CDR2 SYDVKM.